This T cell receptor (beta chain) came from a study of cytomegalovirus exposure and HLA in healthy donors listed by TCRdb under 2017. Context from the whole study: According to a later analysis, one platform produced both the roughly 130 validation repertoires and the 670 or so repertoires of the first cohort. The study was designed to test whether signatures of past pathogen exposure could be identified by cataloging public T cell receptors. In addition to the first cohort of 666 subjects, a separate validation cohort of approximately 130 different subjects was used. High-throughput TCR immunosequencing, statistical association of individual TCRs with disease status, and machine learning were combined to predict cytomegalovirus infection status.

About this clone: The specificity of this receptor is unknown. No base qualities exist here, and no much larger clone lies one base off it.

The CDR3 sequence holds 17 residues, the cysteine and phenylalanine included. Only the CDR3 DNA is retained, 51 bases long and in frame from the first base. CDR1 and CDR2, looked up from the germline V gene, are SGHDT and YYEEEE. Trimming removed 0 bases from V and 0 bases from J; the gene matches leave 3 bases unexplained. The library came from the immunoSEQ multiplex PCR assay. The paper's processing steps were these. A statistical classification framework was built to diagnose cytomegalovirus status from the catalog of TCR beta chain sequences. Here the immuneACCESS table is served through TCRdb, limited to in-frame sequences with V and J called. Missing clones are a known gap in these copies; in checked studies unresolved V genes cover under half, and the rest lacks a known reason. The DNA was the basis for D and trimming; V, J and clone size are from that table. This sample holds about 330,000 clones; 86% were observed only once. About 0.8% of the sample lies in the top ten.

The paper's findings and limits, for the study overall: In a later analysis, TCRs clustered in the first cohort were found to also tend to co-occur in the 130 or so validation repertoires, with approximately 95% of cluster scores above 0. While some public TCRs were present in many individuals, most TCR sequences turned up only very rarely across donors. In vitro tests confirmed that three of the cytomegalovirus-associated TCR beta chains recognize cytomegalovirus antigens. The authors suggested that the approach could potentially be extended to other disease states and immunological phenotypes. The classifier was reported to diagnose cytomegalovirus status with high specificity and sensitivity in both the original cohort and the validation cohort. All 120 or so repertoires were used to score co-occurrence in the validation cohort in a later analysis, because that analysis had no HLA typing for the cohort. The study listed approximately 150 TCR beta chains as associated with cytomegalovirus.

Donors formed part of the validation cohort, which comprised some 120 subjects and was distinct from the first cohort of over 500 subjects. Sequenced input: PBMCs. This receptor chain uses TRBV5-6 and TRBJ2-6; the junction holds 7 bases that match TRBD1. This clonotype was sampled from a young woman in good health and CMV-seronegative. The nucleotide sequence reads TGTGCCAGCAGCTTGGAGGGGGCTCTCTCTGGGGCCAACGTCCTGACTTTC. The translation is CASSLEGALSGANVLTF.